This T cell receptor beta chain was observed in a study of response to subunit inactivated influenza vaccine. Losses at the gene ends were 4 bases for V and 3 bases for J; bases not matched to a gene: 3. This CDR3 has 14 residues. Germline V gives CDR1 MNHEY, CDR2 SVGAGI. TCRdb recomputed calls from the RT-PCR reads with MiXCR, one row per CDR3 protein. This sample carries about 570,000 distinct CDR3 sequences, over 9% of them seen once, and the ten largest clones take 11%. This sample also appeared in a second study, on T cells expressing NK-cell markers. That paper states: Synthesis of TCR beta cDNA relied on 5'RACE template switching carrying UMIs.

The clonotype was recovered from a man between 45 and 60 years old who received an inactivated influenza vaccine. The sample was PBMCs from blood, taken on the day of vaccination. This chain uses TRBV6-5 with TRBJ2-5; TRBD1 aligns across 9 bases. Written as DNA, the CDR3 is TGTGCCAGCAGTTTAAGGACAGGGGAAGAGACCCAGTACTTC. Its translation: CASSLRTGEETQYF.